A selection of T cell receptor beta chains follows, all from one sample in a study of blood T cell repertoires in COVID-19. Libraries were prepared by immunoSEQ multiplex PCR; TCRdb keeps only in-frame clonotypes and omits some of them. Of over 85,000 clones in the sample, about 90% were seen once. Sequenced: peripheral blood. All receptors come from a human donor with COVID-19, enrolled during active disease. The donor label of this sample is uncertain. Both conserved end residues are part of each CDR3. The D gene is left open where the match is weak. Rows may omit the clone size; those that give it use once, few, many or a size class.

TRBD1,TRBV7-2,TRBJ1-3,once,TGTGCCAGCAGCCCAGGGGGCTCTGGAAACACCATATATTTT,CASSPGGSGNTIYF
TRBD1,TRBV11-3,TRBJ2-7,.,TGTGCCAGCAGGTCTGGCGTGGGGACAGGAGCCTACGAGCAGTACTTC,CASRSGVGTGAYEQYF
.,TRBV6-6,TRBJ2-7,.,TGTGCCAGCAGTTACTCGATACAGGGTTACGAGCAGTACTTC,CASSYSIQGYEQYF
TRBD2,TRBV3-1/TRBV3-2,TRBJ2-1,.,TGTGCCAGCAGCCTGGGACTAGCGGGGGTGAGCTCCTACAATGAGCAGTTCTTC,CASSLGLAGVSSYNEQFF
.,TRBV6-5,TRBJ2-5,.,TGTGCCAGCAGTTACCGGTGGTCGTGGGAGACCCAGTACTTC,CASSYRWSWETQYF
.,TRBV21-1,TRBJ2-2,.,TGTGCCAGCAGCATGACCGGGACAGGGGGTTACACCGGGGAGCTGTTTTTT,CASSMTGTGGYTGELFF
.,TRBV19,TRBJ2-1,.,TGTGCCAGTAGTCCGAACGCCAGGGCCTCCTACAATGAGCAGTTCTTC,CASSPNARASYNEQFF
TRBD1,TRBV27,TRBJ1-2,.,TGTGCCAGCAGTCCGGGACAGTCAAATGGCTACACCTTC,CASSPGQSNGYTF
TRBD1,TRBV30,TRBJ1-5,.,TGTGCCTGGGGACAGGGAAATAGCAATCAGCCCCAGCATTTT,CAWGQGNSNQPQHF
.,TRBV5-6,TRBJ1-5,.,TGTGCCAGCAGCTTCCCCAGGCCGAATAGCAATCAGCCCCAGCATTTT,CASSFPRPNSNQPQHF
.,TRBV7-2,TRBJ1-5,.,TGTGCCAGCAGCTTAGGTCGGGGGGTCGGCAATCAGCCCCAGCATTTT,CASSLGRGVGNQPQHF
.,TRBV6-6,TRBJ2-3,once,TGTGCCAGTCTTGGGGCTAGCACAGATACGCAGTATTTT,CASLGASTDTQYF
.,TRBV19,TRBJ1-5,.,TGTGCCAGTAACGGACAGTGGAATCAGCCCCAGCATTTT,CASNGQWNQPQHF
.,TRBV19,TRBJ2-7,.,TGTGCCAGTAGTATAGGAGGGGGACACGAGCAGTACTTC,CASSIGGGHEQYF
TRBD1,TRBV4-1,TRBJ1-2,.,TGCGCCAGCAGCCAACCTTACAGGGGACGCAGCTATGGCTACACCTTC,CASSQPYRGRSYGYTF
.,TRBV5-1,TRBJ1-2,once,TGCGCCAGCAGTGACAGTTATGGCTACACCTTC,CASSDSYGYTF
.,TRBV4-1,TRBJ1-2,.,TGCGCCAGCAGCCACCGACCTCGACAAGGTAGTAACTATGGCTACACCTTC,CASSHRPRQGSNYGYTF
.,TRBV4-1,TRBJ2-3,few,TGCGCCAGCAGCCGCGGGACTGACACAGATACGCAGTATTTT,CASSRGTDTDTQYF
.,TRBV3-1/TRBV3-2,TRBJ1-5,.,TGTGCCAGCAGCCAGGGCAGGGTTCTATATAGCAATCAGCCCCAGCATTTT,CASSQGRVLYSNQPQHF
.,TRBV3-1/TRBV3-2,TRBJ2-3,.,TGTGCCAGCAGCCAGAACCTTGGACAGCAGCCCACAGATACGCAGTATTTT,CASSQNLGQQPTDTQYF
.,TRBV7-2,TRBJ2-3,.,TGTGCCAGCAGCTTAGACAGGAGCACAGATACGCAGTATTTT,CASSLDRSTDTQYF
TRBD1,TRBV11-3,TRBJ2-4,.,TGTGCCAGCAGTCGACAGGGAGAAAACATTCAGTACTTC,CASSRQGENIQYF
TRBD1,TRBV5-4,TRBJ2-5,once,TGTGCCAGCAGCCGAGACAGGGGGGGAGAGACCCAGTACTTC,CASSRDRGGETQYF
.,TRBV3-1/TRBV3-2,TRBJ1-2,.,TGTGCCAGCAGCGGGGAGGGGGGATCCTATGGCTACACCTTC,CASSGEGGSYGYTF
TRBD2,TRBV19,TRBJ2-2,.,TGTGCCAGTAGTACCCAGACTAGCGGGGGGGCGAACACCGGGGAGCTGTTTTTT,CASSTQTSGGANTGELFF
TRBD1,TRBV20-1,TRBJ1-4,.,TGCAGTGCTAGTCCCAGGGACAGTGAAAAACTGTTTTTT,CSASPRDSEKLFF
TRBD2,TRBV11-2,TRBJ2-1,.,TGTGCCAGCAGCTCCCGAGGCGGGAGGGCCGATGAGCAGTTCTTC,CASSSRGGRADEQFF
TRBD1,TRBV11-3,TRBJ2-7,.,TGTGCCAGCAGCTCTAGGATGGGACAGGGGATTTACGAGCAGTACTTC,CASSSRMGQGIYEQYF
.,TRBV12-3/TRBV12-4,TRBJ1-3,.,TGTGCCAGCAGCTTACTAACTGGAAACACCATATATTTT,CASSLLTGNTIYF
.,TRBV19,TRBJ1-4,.,TGTGCCAGTAGTTCCACCCCTTCGGGAGGGGGGGAAAAACTGTTTTTT,CASSSTPSGGGEKLFF
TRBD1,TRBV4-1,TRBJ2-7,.,TGCGCCAGCAGCCGGGGACAGGGGCTTCCCTACGAGCAGTACTTC,CASSRGQGLPYEQYF
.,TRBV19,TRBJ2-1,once,TGTGCCAGTAGTTTGACTACCTACAATGAGCAGTTCTTC,CASSLTTYNEQFF
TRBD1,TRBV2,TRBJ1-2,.,TGTGCCAGCACCTTGGACAGGTCTTACTATGGCTACACCTTC,CASTLDRSYYGYTF
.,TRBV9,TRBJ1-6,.,TGTGCCAGCAGTGGGGAGCTCTATAATTCACCCCTCCACTTT,CASSGELYNSPLHF
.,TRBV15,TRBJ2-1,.,TGTGCCACTACCGTTAATAGCAATGAGCAGTTCTTC,CATTVNSNEQFF
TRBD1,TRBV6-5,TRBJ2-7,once,TGTGCCAGCAGTTACTCCCTAACAGGGGGCCACGAGCAGTACTTC,CASSYSLTGGHEQYF
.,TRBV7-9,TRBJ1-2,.,TGTGCCAGCAGCGCAGGGTACGGCTACACCTTC,CASSAGYGYTF
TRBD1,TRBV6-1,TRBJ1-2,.,TGTGCCAGCAGTACACCCGAAGGGGGCACCTATGGCTACACCTTC,CASSTPEGGTYGYTF
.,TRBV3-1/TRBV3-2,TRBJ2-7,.,TGTGCCAGCAGCCAAGGAACAGCGAGGGCCTACGAGCAGTACTTC,CASSQGTARAYEQYF
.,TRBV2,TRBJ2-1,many,TGTGCCAGCAACCTAGGGCGGGCCCCGTTGGGGAATGAGCAGTTCTTC,CASNLGRAPLGNEQFF
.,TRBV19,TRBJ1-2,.,TGTGCCAGTAGTTCGGGTCGAGGAGTCTATGGCTACACCTTC,CASSSGRGVYGYTF
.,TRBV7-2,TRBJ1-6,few,TGTGCCAGCAGCTTCGGAGCGGGGCCCGAGACCTATAATTCACCCCTCCACTTT,CASSFGAGPETYNSPLHF
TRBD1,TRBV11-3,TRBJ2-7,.,TGTGCCAGCAGCTTATCTGGGGACAGGGGGGCGTACTTC,CASSLSGDRGAYF
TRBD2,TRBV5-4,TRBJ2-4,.,TGTGCCAGCCGGGCGGGGGGGCCTCGGGACATTCAGTACTTC,CASRAGGPRDIQYF
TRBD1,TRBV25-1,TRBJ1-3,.,TGTGCCAGCTCGGACAGGGGGATAGACACCATATATTTT,CASSDRGIDTIYF
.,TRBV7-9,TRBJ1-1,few,TGTGCCAGCAGCTTAGTCGCGGGCGGAGGCACTGAAGCTTTCTTT,CASSLVAGGGTEAFF
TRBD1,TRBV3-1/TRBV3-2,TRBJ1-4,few,TGTGCCAGCAGCCTCCGGACAGGGGGGACTAATGAAAAACTGTTTTTT,CASSLRTGGTNEKLFF
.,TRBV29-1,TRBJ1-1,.,TGCAGCGTCGTTGGACACGACACTGAAGCTTTCTTT,CSVVGHDTEAFF
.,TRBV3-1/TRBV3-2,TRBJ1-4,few,TGTGCCAGCAGCGTCGGCAGGGAGGATGAAAAACTGTTTTTT,CASSVGREDEKLFF
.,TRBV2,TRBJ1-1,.,TGTGCCAGCAGTGAGGCAGGGGATCACACTGAAGCTTTCTTT,CASSEAGDHTEAFF
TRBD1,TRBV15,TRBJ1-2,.,TGTGCCACCAGCAGAGGGGACAGGGACGGCTATGGCTACACCTTC,CATSRGDRDGYGYTF
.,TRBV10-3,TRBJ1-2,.,TGTGCCATCTCCCGAGATCCATCCTTCTATGGCTACACCTTC,CAISRDPSFYGYTF
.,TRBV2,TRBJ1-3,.,TGTGCCAGCAGTGGGAACAGGCCCTCCTCTGGAAACACCATATATTTT,CASSGNRPSSGNTIYF
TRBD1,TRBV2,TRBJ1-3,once,TGTGCCAGCAGTAGCCCCTCGACAGGGTCAGGAAACACCATATATTTT,CASSSPSTGSGNTIYF
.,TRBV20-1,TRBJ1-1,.,TGCAGTGGAGGCGTTCTTACCGAAGCTTTCTTT,CSGGVLTEAFF
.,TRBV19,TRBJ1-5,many,TGTGCCAGTAGTATGACAGCCCTTTGGAATCAGCCCCAGCATTTT,CASSMTALWNQPQHF
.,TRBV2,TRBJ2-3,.,TGTGCCAGCAGTCCGCGAGGAGGGCTGCACACAGATACGCAGTATTTT,CASSPRGGLHTDTQYF
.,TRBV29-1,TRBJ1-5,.,TGCAGCGTGGGGGGTGCCGATCAGCCCCAGCATTTT,CSVGGADQPQHF
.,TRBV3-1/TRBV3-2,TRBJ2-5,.,TGTGCCAGCAGCCCCGAGGGTAGCCTTCCGACCCAGTACTTC,CASSPEGSLPTQYF